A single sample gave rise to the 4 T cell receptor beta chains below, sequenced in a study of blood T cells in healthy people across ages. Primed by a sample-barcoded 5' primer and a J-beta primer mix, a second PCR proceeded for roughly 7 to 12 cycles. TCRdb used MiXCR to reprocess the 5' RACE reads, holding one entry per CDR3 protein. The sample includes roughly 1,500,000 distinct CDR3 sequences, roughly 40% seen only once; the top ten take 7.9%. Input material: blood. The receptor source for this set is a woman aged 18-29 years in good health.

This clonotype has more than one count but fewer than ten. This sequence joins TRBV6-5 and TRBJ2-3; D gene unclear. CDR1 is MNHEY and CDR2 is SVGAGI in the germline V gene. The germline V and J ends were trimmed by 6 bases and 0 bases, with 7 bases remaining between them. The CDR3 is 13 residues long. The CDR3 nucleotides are TGTGCCAGCAGGCTCATTAGCACAGATACGCAGTATTTT. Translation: CASRLISTDTQYF.

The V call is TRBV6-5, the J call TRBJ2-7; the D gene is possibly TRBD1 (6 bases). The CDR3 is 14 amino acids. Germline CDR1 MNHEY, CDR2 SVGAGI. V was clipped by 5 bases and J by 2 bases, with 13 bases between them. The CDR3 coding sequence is TGTGCCAGCAGTCGAGAAACAGGGACCTACGAGCAGTACTTC. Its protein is CASSRETGTYEQYF.

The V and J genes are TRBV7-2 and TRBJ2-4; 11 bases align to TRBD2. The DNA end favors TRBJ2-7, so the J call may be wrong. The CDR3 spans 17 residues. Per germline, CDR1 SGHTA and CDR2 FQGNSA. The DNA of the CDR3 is TGTGCCAGCAGCTTAGTAGTTCTAGCGGGAGGATTGCGCGAGCAGTACTTC. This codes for CASSLVVLAGGLREQYF.

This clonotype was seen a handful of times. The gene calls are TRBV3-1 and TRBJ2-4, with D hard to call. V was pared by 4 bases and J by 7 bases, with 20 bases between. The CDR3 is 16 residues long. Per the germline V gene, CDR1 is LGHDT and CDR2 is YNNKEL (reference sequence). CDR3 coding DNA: TGTGCCAGCAGCCCAACGGGCAGGATAGGATACAACATTCAGTACTTC. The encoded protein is CASSPTGRIGYNIQYF.